These 26 T cell receptor beta chains share one sample of origin, sequenced in a study of identical twins. TCRdb passed the 5' RACE reads through MiXCR, listing each CDR3 protein once. The repertoire holds about 530,000 distinct CDR3 sequences, with 15% as singletons. These data also featured in a second study, about yellow fever vaccine responses in identical twins.

The specimen sequenced was CD4+ T cells sorted from blood. Receptor source: a woman in her late teens or twenties in good health.

As for this clonotype: At one end, the junction sequence differs from germline, possibly due to a read error. The rearrangement links TRBV20-1 to TRBJ1-2, with D possibly being TRBD1 (5 bases). CDR1 and CDR2 (germline): DFQATT, SNEGSKA (reference sequence). This CDR3 spans 15 amino acids. The CDR3 coding sequence is TGCAGTGCTGGAGACCAGGGCCTTACTAACTATGGCTACACCTTC. This encodes CSAGDQGLTNYGYTF.

This clonotype showed up just a few times. The chain carries TRBV12-3 or TRBV12-4 and TRBJ2-1; tentatively, D is TRBD1 or TRBD2 (6 bases each). V lost 4 bases and J lost 3, with 16 bases in between. The CDR3 is 16 amino acids. The CDR3 loop reads CASSSSGVADYNEQFF. CDR3 DNA sequence: TGTGCCAGCAGTTCTTCAGGGGTAGCGGACTACAATGAGCAGTTCTTC.

The chain carries TRBV12-3 or TRBV12-4 and TRBJ1-2; TRBD1 is a possible D gene (6 bases). V lost 7 bases, J lost 2 bases, and 11 bases lay in between. The CDR3 length is 13 residues. This chain's CDR3 is CASTQDRNYGYTF. The CDR3 DNA reads TGTGCCAGCACCCAGGACAGAAACTATGGCTACACCTTC.

V gene TRBV7-6 combines with J gene TRBJ2-2; D is perhaps TRBD2 (6 bases). This CDR3 region has 15 residues. Germline CDR1 is SGHVS and CDR2 is FNYEAQ. V lost 5 bases to trimming and J lost 2 bases, with 12 bases between them. This CDR3 is CASSPRTTNTGELFF. The CDR3 DNA reads as TGTGCCAGCAGCCCACGGACTACCAACACCGGGGAGCTGTTTTTT.

The chain uses TRBV24-1 and TRBJ2-3, with 10 bases matching TRBD2. V dropped 3 bases and J dropped 5; count of bases not matched to a gene: 4. Germline-derived CDR1 and CDR2 are KGHDR and SFDVKD. CDR3 length: 15 residues. CDR3 region: CATSDRLAGLDTQYF. CDR3 nucleotides: TGTGCCACCAGTGATCGACTAGCGGGCCTAGATACGCAGTATTTT.

This clonotype was found once. The V call is TRBV10-3, the J call TRBJ2-6; tentatively, D is TRBD2 (5 bases). The germline gives CDR1 ENHRY, CDR2 SYGVKD. The CDR3 sequence is 12 residues long. This CDR3 reads CAGGAGANVLTF. Written as DNA, the CDR3 is TGTGCTGGAGGCGCCGGGGCCAACGTCCTGACTTTC.

V and J are TRBV20-1 and TRBJ2-1, with 8 nucleotides matching TRBD2. Trimming cost V 1 base and J 2 bases; bases outside gene matches: 4. CDR1 and CDR2 from the germline V gene are DFQATT and SNEGSKA (reference sequence). The CDR3 runs to 15 residues. In DNA, the CDR3 is TGCAGTGCTAGAGGGCAAGCGGGGGCCTACAATGAGCAGTTCTTC. It is translated as CSARGQAGAYNEQFF.

The chain employs TRBV10-3 and TRBJ2-3; D may be TRBD2 (6 bases). V was clipped by 6 bases and J by 1 base, with 17 bases between them. This CDR3 comprises 16 residues. Germline-derived CDR1 and CDR2 are ENHRY and SYGVKD. CDR3 sequence (DNA): TGTGCCATCAGCGGCCGAGAGACGGGGGGCACAGATACGCAGTATTTT. It codes for CAISGRETGGTDTQYF.

This sequence joins TRBV20-1 and TRBJ1-1; no firm D call. CDR3 size: 12 residues. CDR1 is DFQATT and CDR2 is SNEGSKA in the germline V gene (reference sequence). V lost 3 bases and J 0 bases, leaving 5 bases between the germline ends. The CDR3 here is CSASYMNTEAFF. The CDR3 bases are TGCAGTGCTAGCTATATGAACACTGAAGCTTTCTTT.

This clonotype has more than one count but fewer than ten. The V and J genes are TRBV12-3 or TRBV12-4 and TRBJ1-5; no firm D call. This CDR3 spans 14 amino acids. V was pared by 4 bases and J by 4 bases, with 11 bases between. CDR3: CASSSLLLNQPQHF. CDR3 sequence (DNA): TGTGCCAGCAGTTCCCTCCTCTTAAATCAGCCCCAGCATTTT.

V is TRBV6-1 and J is TRBJ2-1; tentatively, D is TRBD1 or TRBD2 (7 bases each). CDR3 length: 12 amino acids. Trimming cost V 8 bases and J 10 bases, with 15 bases left between them. The germline gives CDR1 MNHNS, CDR2 SASEGT. The CDR3 is CASFQGGGEQFF. The CDR3 DNA reads as TGTGCCAGCTTTCAGGGGGGGGGAGAGCAGTTCTTC.

The V and J genes are TRBV10-1 and TRBJ2-2; unclear D gene. The CDR3 covers 15 residues. Trimming pared 3 bases from V and 4 bases from J, leaving 12 bases between. Germline assignment: CDR1 WNHNN and CDR2 SYGVQD (reference sequence). The CDR3 coding sequence is TGCGCCAGCAGTGATCCCTCCAGAACCACCGGGGAGCTGTTTTTT. Its translation: CASSDPSRTTGELFF.

The chain has TRBV11-2 and TRBJ2-1; D remains ambiguous. The CDR3 spans 14 residues. Deletions cut 1 base from V and 4 bases from J, with 8 bases between. CDR1 is SGHAT and CDR2 is FQNNGV in the germline V gene. CDR3 nucleotides: TGTGCCAGCAGCTTAGTGGTGGAGTACAATGAGCAGTTCTTC. It is translated as CASSLVVEYNEQFF.

Only a few counts were recorded for this clonotype. The V call is TRBV6-1, the J call TRBJ1-4; D is unclear. Trimming left V 5 bases short and J 6 bases short, with 19 bases between. This CDR3 has 16 residues. Looked up from germline, CDR1 is MNHNS and CDR2 is SASEGT. In nucleotides, the CDR3 is TGTGCCAGCAGTACCACTTCGACACGAAGGGATGAAAAACTGTTTTTT. This translates into CASSTTSTRRDEKLFF.

V gene TRBV20-1 combines with J gene TRBJ2-3, with 9 bases aligning to TRBD2. The junction had 11 bases not matched to a gene; V was cut back by 3 bases and J by 4 bases. Germline loops: CDR1 DFQATT, CDR2 SNEGSKA (reference sequence). The CDR3 consists of 16 residues. The CDR3 DNA is TGCAGTGCTAGGGCCCCGGGCGGGAGGGGGTCAGATACGCAGTATTTT. This encodes CSARAPGGRGSDTQYF.

This clonotype was counted only a few times. This chain links TRBV3-1 with TRBJ2-7; D perhaps matches TRBD1 (6 bases). CDR3 size: 15 residues. CDR1 is LGHDT and CDR2 is YNNKEL in the germline V gene (reference sequence). Trimming pared 1 base from V and 2 bases from J, leaving 12 bases between. The DNA for the CDR3 is TGTGCCAGCAGCCAAGGGCATAACAGGGCCTACGAGCAGTACGTC. Protein sequence: CASSQGHNRAYEQYV.

This chain connects TRBV6-2 or TRBV6-3 to TRBJ2-1; D might be TRBD2 (5 bases). V dropped 3 bases and J dropped 4 bases, with 13 bases sitting between them. This CDR3 comprises 15 residues. Germline values: CDR1 MNHEY, CDR2 SVGEGT. As DNA, the CDR3 is TGTGCCAGCAGTTATCCTCGGACGGGATACAATGAGCAGTTCTTC. Amino acid sequence: CASSYPRTGYNEQFF.

The chain has TRBV7-2 and TRBJ2-2; 7 nucleotides agree with TRBD2. With V trimmed by 5 bases and J by 4 bases, 10 bases remained unmatched. The germline gives CDR1 SGHTA, CDR2 FQGNSA. The CDR3 runs to 16 residues. The CDR3 nucleotides read TGTGCCAGCAGCAAAGAAGGGACTATAGTCACCGGGGAGCTGTTTTTT. It codes for CASSKEGTIVTGELFF.

The chain carries TRBV28 and TRBJ2-3; TRBD2 matches 11 bases. Germline V CDR1 and CDR2: MDHEN, SYDVKM. Losses at the gene ends were 5 bases for V and 2 bases for J; bases not matched to a gene: 3. This CDR3 has 15 residues. The CDR3 nucleotides read TGTGCCAGCAGTAGTAGCGGGAGGGACACAGATACGCAGTATTTT. Residues: CASSSSGRDTDTQYF.

The chain has TRBV20-1 and TRBJ2-3; 15 bases align to TRBD2. V gave up 3 bases and J gave up 1 base; unmatched junction bases: 17. CDR1 and CDR2 (germline): DFQATT, SNEGSKA (reference sequence). The CDR3 covers 21 residues. CDR3 in amino acids: CSARRPSSRTSGRDGTDTQYF. For the CDR3, the DNA is TGCAGTGCTAGGCGGCCGTCCAGCAGGACTAGCGGGAGGGATGGCACAGATACGCAGTATTTT.

Comment on this clonotype: One junction end does not reproduce the germline sequence, and a read error may be involved. The chain is built from TRBV2 and TRBJ2-2; D gene ambiguous. Germline CDR1 and CDR2: SNHLY and FYNNEI. The CDR3 runs 13 residues. The CDR3 protein is CARSEADTGELFF. DNA for the CDR3: TGTGCCAGAAGTGAAGCAGACACCGGGGAGCTGTTTTTT.

This clonotype was seen more than once but under ten times. The V gene is TRBV5-6, the J gene TRBJ1-2, with 11 nucleotides matching TRBD1. The CDR3 spans 15 residues. With 4 bases clipped from V and 4 bases from J, the junction kept 6 bases outside the gene matches. Germline V gives CDR1 SGHDT, CDR2 YYEEEE. The CDR3 region is CASSKDRGLTYGYTF. The CDR3, as DNA: TGTGCCAGCAGCAAGGACAGGGGGCTCACCTATGGCTACACCTTC.

The V call is TRBV12-3 or TRBV12-4, the J call TRBJ2-2; no clear D gene. Trimming took off 2 bases at V and 4 bases at J, with 5 bases between the two ends. The CDR3 loop spans 13 amino acids. CDR3 region: CASSLSFTGELFF. Here the CDR3 DNA reads TGTGCCAGCAGTTTAAGTTTCACCGGGGAGCTGTTTTTT.

The chain combines TRBV12-3 or TRBV12-4 with TRBJ2-2; D might be TRBD1 (5 bases). Trimming took 8 bases from V and 0 from J, leaving 19 bases between them. This CDR3 spans 17 amino acids. Here the CDR3 DNA reads TGTGCCAGCTCAATGCGACAGATCCTCCCGAACACCGGGGAGCTGTTTTTT. Its translation is CASSMRQILPNTGELFF.

This clonotype was seen a handful of times. The chain joins TRBV27 to TRBJ2-1; 13 bases map to TRBD2. Germline V CDR1 and CDR2: MNHEY, SMNVEV (reference sequence). With 6 bases clipped from V and 7 bases from J, the junction kept 6 bases outside the gene matches. The CDR3 totals 15 residues. The CDR3 loop is CASRLAGGPRNEQFF. In DNA form, the CDR3 reads TGTGCCAGCAGACTAGCGGGAGGGCCGCGGAATGAGCAGTTCTTC.

This clonotype was seen a few times. CDR3 sequence: CASSYSNALEGYTF. The DNA of the CDR3 is TGTGCCAGCAGTTACTCGAACGCCCTGGAAGGCTACACCTTC. The gene calls are TRBV6-5 and TRBJ1-2; D gene ambiguous. Germline CDR1 MNHEY, CDR2 SVGAGI. V was shortened by 0 bases and J by 8 bases, with 13 bases between the two germline ends. The CDR3 covers 14 residues.